The rows below give T cell receptor beta chains drawn from one sample of a study of blood T cell repertoires in COVID-19. Profiling relied on immunoSEQ multiplex PCR, and the TCRdb table lists in-frame clones only, not all of them. Of around 300,000 clones in the sample, 90% are singletons; the top ten hold 3.5% to 4.5%. The material sequenced was PBMCs or T cells enriched from blood (not recorded which). The receptors were sampled from a woman aged 18-29 years with acute COVID-19. Each CDR3 is given with its conserved first and last residue. The D gene is left open where the match is weak. The size entry is marked missing in some rows and otherwise reads once, few, many or a size class.

J gene: TRBJ2-2
D gene: -
clone size: -
V gene: TRBV28
CDR3 DNA: TGTGCCACCGACGGGCTTTTGGGGGCTCCGAACACCGGGGAGCTGTTTTTT
CDR3 protein: CATDGLLGAPNTGELFF

J gene: TRBJ2-1
D gene: -
clone size: -
V gene: TRBV27
CDR3 DNA: TGTGCCAGCAGTTTATCGGGGGGCAATGAGCAGTTCTTC
CDR3 protein: CASSLSGGNEQFF

J gene: TRBJ1-6
D gene: TRBD1
clone size: -
V gene: TRBV5-1
CDR3 DNA: TGCGCCAGCAGCTTAAACAGGGGGTCCCTATATAATTCACCCCTCCACTTT
CDR3 protein: CASSLNRGSLYNSPLHF

J gene: TRBJ2-7
D gene: TRBD1
clone size: -
V gene: TRBV28
CDR3 DNA: TGTGCCAGCAGCGGGGGACAGGGCAACGAGCAGTACTTC
CDR3 protein: CASSGGQGNEQYF

J gene: TRBJ1-2
D gene: TRBD1
clone size: -
V gene: TRBV4-1
CDR3 DNA: TGCGCCAGCAGCCAAGAGTCTACAGGGGCTAACTATGGCTACACCTTC
CDR3 protein: CASSQESTGANYGYTF

J gene: TRBJ2-7
D gene: TRBD2
clone size: -
V gene: TRBV28
CDR3 DNA: TGTGCCAGCAGCCTGGGGACTAGCTCGAACGAGCAGTACTTC
CDR3 protein: CASSLGTSSNEQYF

J gene: TRBJ2-3
D gene: -
clone size: -
V gene: TRBV11-3
CDR3 DNA: TGTGCCAGCAGCTTAGGGGCAGGTAGCACAGATACGCAGTATTTT
CDR3 protein: CASSLGAGSTDTQYF

J gene: TRBJ2-3
D gene: -
clone size: -
V gene: TRBV10-3
CDR3 DNA: TGTGCCTCCTTGAAAAGCGGAGGGGACACAGATACGCAGTATTTT
CDR3 protein: CASLKSGGDTDTQYF

J gene: TRBJ1-1
D gene: -
clone size: -
V gene: TRBV7-2
CDR3 DNA: TGTGCCAGCAGCTCCTTATCCTCGGGGACAAAGGGAGCTTTCTTT
CDR3 protein: CASSSLSSGTKGAFF

J gene: TRBJ2-5
D gene: -
clone size: once
V gene: TRBV27
CDR3 DNA: TGTGCCAGCAGCTCCCACCGGGACAAGGGGGAGACCCAGTACTTC
CDR3 protein: CASSSHRDKGETQYF

J gene: TRBJ2-1
D gene: TRBD2
clone size: -
V gene: TRBV5-1
CDR3 DNA: TGCGCCACCTCAGGACTAGCGGGAGGCAGCTCCTACAATGAGCAGTTCTTC
CDR3 protein: CATSGLAGGSSYNEQFF

J gene: TRBJ1-2
D gene: -
clone size: -
V gene: TRBV7-9
CDR3 DNA: TGTGCCAGCAGCTTAGGTGGGGGCGGCTACACCTTC
CDR3 protein: CASSLGGGGYTF

J gene: TRBJ1-1
D gene: -
clone size: -
V gene: TRBV5-6
CDR3 DNA: TGTGCCAGCAGCTTGGCCGGCAGGGTCCCACTGAACACTGAAGCTTTCTTT
CDR3 protein: CASSLAGRVPLNTEAFF

J gene: TRBJ1-1
D gene: -
clone size: -
V gene: TRBV25-1
CDR3 DNA: TGTGCCAGCAGTGAGGGTATACAGGGATACACTGAAGCTTTCTTT
CDR3 protein: CASSEGIQGYTEAFF

J gene: TRBJ2-7
D gene: TRBD1
clone size: -
V gene: TRBV19
CDR3 DNA: TGTGCCAGTAGTAAGCCCGGGACAGGTTCCTACGAGCAGTACTTC
CDR3 protein: CASSKPGTGSYEQYF

J gene: TRBJ2-1
D gene: TRBD2
clone size: -
V gene: TRBV19
CDR3 DNA: TGTGCCAGTATCGGACTAGCGGGAGGGCCCTACAATGAGCAGTTCTTC
CDR3 protein: CASIGLAGGPYNEQFF

J gene: TRBJ2-7
D gene: -
clone size: -
V gene: TRBV5-4
CDR3 DNA: TGTGCCAGCAGCTTGGGTGAGCCCGCCTACGAGCAGTACTTC
CDR3 protein: CASSLGEPAYEQYF

J gene: TRBJ1-1
D gene: TRBD1
clone size: once
V gene: TRBV19
CDR3 DNA: TGTGCCAGTGGGACAGTGAACACTGAAGCTTTCTTT
CDR3 protein: CASGTVNTEAFF

J gene: TRBJ2-5
D gene: TRBD2
clone size: -
V gene: TRBV6-5
CDR3 DNA: TGTGCCAGCAGTTACTGGGGGGGGTCCCAAGAGACCCAGTACTTC
CDR3 protein: CASSYWGGSQETQYF

J gene: TRBJ2-1
D gene: -
clone size: -
V gene: TRBV28
CDR3 DNA: TGTGCCAGCCGCGACGGGGGTAAGAACAATGAGCAGTTCTTC
CDR3 protein: CASRDGGKNNEQFF

J gene: TRBJ1-5
D gene: TRBD1
clone size: -
V gene: TRBV19
CDR3 DNA: TGTGCCAGTAGTACTACCCCGGGACAGCGTTGGGGGCAGCCCCAGCATTTT
CDR3 protein: CASSTTPGQRWGQPQHF

J gene: TRBJ2-7
D gene: -
clone size: -
V gene: TRBV30
CDR3 DNA: TGTGCCTGGAGTTTCCCCCCACGCACATCCTTCTCCTACGAGCAGTACTTC
CDR3 protein: CAWSFPPRTSFSYEQYF